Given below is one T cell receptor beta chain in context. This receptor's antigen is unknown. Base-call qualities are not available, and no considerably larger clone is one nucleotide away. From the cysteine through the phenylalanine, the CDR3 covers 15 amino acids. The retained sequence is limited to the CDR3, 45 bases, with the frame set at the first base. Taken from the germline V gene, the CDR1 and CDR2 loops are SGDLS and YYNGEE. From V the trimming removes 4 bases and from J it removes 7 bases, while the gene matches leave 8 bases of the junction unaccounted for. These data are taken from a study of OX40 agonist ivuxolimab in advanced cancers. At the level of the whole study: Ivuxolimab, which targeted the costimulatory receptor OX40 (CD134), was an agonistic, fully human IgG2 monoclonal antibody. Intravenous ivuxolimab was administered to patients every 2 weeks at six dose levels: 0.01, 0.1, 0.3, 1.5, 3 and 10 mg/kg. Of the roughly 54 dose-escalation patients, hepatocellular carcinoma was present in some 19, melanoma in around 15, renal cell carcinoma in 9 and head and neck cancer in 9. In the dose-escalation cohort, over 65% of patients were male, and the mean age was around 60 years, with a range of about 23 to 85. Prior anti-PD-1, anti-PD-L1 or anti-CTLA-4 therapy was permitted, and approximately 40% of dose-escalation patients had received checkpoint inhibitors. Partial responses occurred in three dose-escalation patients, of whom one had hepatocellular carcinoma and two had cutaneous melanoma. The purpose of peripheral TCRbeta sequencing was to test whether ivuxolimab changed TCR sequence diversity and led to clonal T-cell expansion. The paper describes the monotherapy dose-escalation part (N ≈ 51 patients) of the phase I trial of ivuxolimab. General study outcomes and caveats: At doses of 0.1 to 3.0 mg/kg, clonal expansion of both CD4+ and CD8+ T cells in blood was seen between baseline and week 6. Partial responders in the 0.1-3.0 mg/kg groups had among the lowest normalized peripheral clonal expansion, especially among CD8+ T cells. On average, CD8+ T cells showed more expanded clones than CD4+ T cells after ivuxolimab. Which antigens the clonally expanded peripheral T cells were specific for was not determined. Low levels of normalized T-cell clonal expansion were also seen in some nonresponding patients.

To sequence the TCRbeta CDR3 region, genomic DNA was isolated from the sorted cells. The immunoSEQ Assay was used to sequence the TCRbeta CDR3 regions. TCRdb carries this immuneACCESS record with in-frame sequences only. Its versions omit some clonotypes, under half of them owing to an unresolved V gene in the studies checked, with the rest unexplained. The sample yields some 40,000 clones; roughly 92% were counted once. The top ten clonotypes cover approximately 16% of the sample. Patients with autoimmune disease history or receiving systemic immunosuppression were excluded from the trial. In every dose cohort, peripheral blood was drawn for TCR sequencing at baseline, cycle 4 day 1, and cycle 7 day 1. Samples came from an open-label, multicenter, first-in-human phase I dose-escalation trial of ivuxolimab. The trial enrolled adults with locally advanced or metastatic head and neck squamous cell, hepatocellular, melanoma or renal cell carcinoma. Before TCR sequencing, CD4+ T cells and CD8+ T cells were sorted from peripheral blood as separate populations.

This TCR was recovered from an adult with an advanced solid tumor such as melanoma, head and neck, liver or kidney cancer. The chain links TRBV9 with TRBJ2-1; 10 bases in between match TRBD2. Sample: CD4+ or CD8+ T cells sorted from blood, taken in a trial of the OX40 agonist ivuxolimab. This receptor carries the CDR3 CASSPSGSRGNEQFF. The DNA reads TGTGCCAGCAGCCCTAGCGGGAGCCGGGGGAATGAGCAGTTCTTC.